This T cell receptor beta chain was sequenced during a study of shared clonotypes between healthy human individuals. Assay used: immunoSEQ multiplex PCR; TCRdb lists only in-frame clones, some missing. The table records a few million clones, around 93% of them present only once. This CDR3 region has 14 residues. Germline V gene data show CDR1 as SGHTA and CDR2 as FQGTGA. The J segment lost 5 bases and the V segment lost 2 bases, leaving 4 bases of the junction unmatched. Sequencing input: naive CD4+ T cells from PBMCs. The sample's subset: CD45RA+ positively selected. This sequence originates from a man aged 18 to 30 in good health. Some clones in this sample may be carry-over from other donors' samples. The chain joins TRBV7-3 to TRBJ2-3, with 7 bases lining up with TRBD1. CDR3: CASSLFRGKDTQYF. In DNA form, the CDR3 reads TGTGCCAGCAGCTTATTCAGGGGGAAAGATACGCAGTATTTT.